Sequencing of this T cell receptor (beta chain) was carried out in a study of T cell responses to AZD1222 COVID-19 vaccine. Study-level points and caveats: Clonal diversity may have been underestimated, and the donors were mostly white British, with more females than males. Of the AZD1222 recipients, only 5 or 6 were seropositive at baseline.

Measured with immunoSEQ multiplex PCR; TCRdb has only the in-frame clones, and not every one. The table lists 100,000 to 150,000 clones, around 90% of them singletons. Regarding this clone: The antigen remains undetermined.

This receptor was obtained from an adult in good health. Here the sequenced sample was peripheral blood, taken on day 0 of AZD1222 vaccination.

The CDR3 loop is CASSQGMVSGYEQYF. The DNA of the CDR3 is TGTGCCAGCAGCCAAGGGATGGTCTCGGGCTACGAGCAGTACTTC. The chain links TRBV3-1 (or the pseudogene TRBV3-2) to TRBJ2-7, with D hard to call. Between the trimmed V and J ends, which lost 1 base and 3 bases, there was a span of 13 bases. This CDR3 region has 15 residues. Germline V CDR1 and CDR2: LGHDT, YNNKEL (reference sequence).